This T cell receptor beta chain was profiled in a study of T-cell memory formation after mild COVID-19. Regarding the study as a whole: Clones which contracted sat mainly in CM and EM if CD4+, and in EMRA if CD8+. Some responding clones appeared in pre-infection memory, suggesting cross-reactive memory joined.

This clonotype was found a few times. Antigen specificity is unknown. Via MiXCR, TCRdb re-called the 5' RACE reads, giving one row per CDR3 protein. In the table there are around 450,000 distinct CDR3 sequences, approximately 25% of which are singletons. CDR1 is MGHRA, CDR2 YSYEKL, per germline. With 1 base removed from V and 7 bases from J, the gap between germline ends came to 10 bases. The CDR3 has 14 amino acids. Sequences were obtained from PBMCs or a T cell subset sorted from them (not recorded which). This rearrangement joins TRBV4-1 to TRBJ1-4; unclear D gene. The source is an adult woman who had mild COVID-19 (a few samples of this study predate the infection). Cell type and time point are not known. The CDR3 region has the DNA TGCGCCAGCAGCCAAGGTAGCGCGGTTGAAAAACTGTTTTTT. Amino acid sequence: CASSQGSAVEKLFF.